This section outlines one TCR beta chain sequence together with its context. As originally analysed: Using reference gene primer amplification, nucleated cell counts were estimated. Produced via immunoSEQ multiplex PCR; TCRdb's table is partial and in-frame only. V and J calls and clone size are as listed in that table; D and trimming were resolved from the DNA. Found here are roughly 310,000 clones, approximately 91% of them singletons; the top ten hold roughly a tenth. The data belong to a study of blood T cell repertoires in COVID-19. Overall study context: Material from acute and convalescent COVID-19 was sourced from the United States, Italy and Spain. The analysed material was cDNA or gDNA that came from T cells, B-cell-depleted T cells, or PBMCs.

The cohort comprised adults aged about 18 to 90 years residing in about 25 US areas. This CDR3 is 16 amino acids long. V dropped 5 bases and J dropped 6 bases, with 23 bases sitting between them. Germline V lookup: CDR1 SGHRS, CDR2 YFSETQ. The J gene is TRBJ1-2, the V gene TRBV5-1; D is perhaps TRBD1 (5 bases). The sequencing sample was made of PBMCs or T cells enriched from blood (not recorded which). The TCR originated in a woman aged 40 to 50 who had recovered from COVID-19. DNA for the CDR3: TGCGCCAGCAGACCTCATGCCGGAGGGGAAGTTAATGGCTACACCTTC. Translation gives CASRPHAGGEVNGYTF. The full variable domain, rest sourced from reference TRBV5-1 and TRBJ1-2, is KAGVTQTPRYLIKTRGQQVTLSCSPISGHRSVSWYQQTPGQGLQFLFEYFSETQRNKGNFPGRFSGRQFSNSRSEMNVSTLELGDSALYLCASRPHAGGEVNGYTFGSGTRLTVV.